Each of the 9 T cell receptor beta chains below was sequenced from the same sample in a study of cytomegalovirus exposure and HLA in healthy donors (dated by TCRdb to about 2017). The library was produced with the immunoSEQ multiplex PCR assay. For the multiplex PCR, a mixture combining 60 forward primers for TCR Vbeta segments and 13 reverse primers for TCR Jbeta segments was used. Entries here come from immuneACCESS through TCRdb and include only in-frame sequences with V and J called. Some clones fail to appear in such tables; in the studies checked, an unresolved V gene covers under half of the shortfall, and the cause of the remainder is unknown. Counted in this sample were 200,000 to 300,000 clones; around 80% of them appeared once. The ten largest clones add up to approximately 0.47% of the sample. The specimen sequenced was PBMCs. Receptors originate from a boy aged 5-17 years in good health and CMV-seronegative.

CDR3 protein: CASSEPGQGTGGYGYTF. The CDR3 nucleotides read TGCGCCAGCAGCGAACCGGGACAGGGTACCGGTGGCTATGGCTACACCTTC. This chain joins TRBV5-1 and TRBJ1-2, with TRBD1 matching over 9 bases. CDR1 is SGHRS, CDR2 YFSETQ, per germline. Trimming cost V 4 bases and J 4 bases; bases outside gene matches: 14. The CDR3 runs to 17 residues.

The V call is TRBV30, the J call TRBJ1-2; D remains unclear. Germline CDR1 and CDR2: GTSNPN and SVGIG (reference sequence). This CDR3 is 14 amino acids long. Trimming shortened V by 0 bases and J by 1 base, and 9 bases separated the two germline ends. CDR3 bases: TGTGCCTGGAGTGTAGGAGAAGATAACTATGGCTACACCTTC. Translated, it gives CAWSVGEDNYGYTF.

J is TRBJ2-2 and V is TRBV27, with TRBD2 matching 8 bases. The CDR3 is made up of 16 amino acids. Trimming at V came to 4 bases and at J to 4 bases, leaving 8 bases not matched to a gene. Germline-derived CDR1 and CDR2 are MNHEY and SMNVEV (reference sequence). CDR3 in amino acids: CASSSSGGGGTGELFF. The CDR3 DNA sequence: TGTGCCAGCAGTTCGTCCGGGGGGGGTGGCACCGGGGAGCTGTTTTTT.

This clone has just a few counts. This chain links TRBV30 with TRBJ1-1; a possible D gene is TRBD1 (6 bases). The germline V and J ends were trimmed by 4 bases and 4 bases, with 10 bases remaining between them. The CDR3 runs 12 residues. CDR1 and CDR2 (germline): GTSNPN, SVGIG (reference sequence). CDR3 coding DNA: TGTGCCTGGAATACAGGGCGCACTGAAGCTTTCTTT. This encodes CAWNTGRTEAFF.

This clone is a singleton in its sample. The V gene is TRBV18, the J gene TRBJ2-2; D not certain. The germline CDR1 and CDR2 sequences are KGHSH and LQKENI. V lost 3 bases, J lost 0 bases, and 5 bases lay in between. The CDR3 loop spans 14 amino acids. The CDR3 is CASSPESNTGELFF. CDR3 in DNA: TGTGCCAGCTCACCCGAGTCGAACACCGGGGAGCTGTTTTTT.

The chain employs TRBV7-2 and TRBJ2-3, with D maybe TRBD1 (5 bases). V lost 5 bases, J lost 2 bases, and 11 bases lay in between. The CDR3 consists of 14 residues. Germline CDR1 SGHTA, CDR2 FQGNSA. The CDR3, as DNA: TGTGCCAGCAGCGAAGACAGAGACACAGATACGCAGTATTTT. Translated: CASSEDRDTDTQYF. The full variable domain, with the rest looked up from reference TRBV7-2 and TRBJ2-3, is GAGVSQSPSNKVTEKGKDVELRCDPISGHTALYWYRQSLGQGLEFLIYFQGNSAPDKSGLPSDRFSAERTGGSVSTLTIQRTQQEDSAVYLCASSEDRDTDTQYFGPGTRLTVL.

The V and J genes are TRBV19 and TRBJ1-2; 9 bases align to TRBD1. CDR1 is LNHDA and CDR2 is SQIVND in the germline V gene (reference sequence). The CDR3 consists of 13 residues. J gave up 1 base and V 10 bases, and 4 bases lay outside the gene matches. In nucleotides, the CDR3 is TGTGCCACAAGGACAGGGGTTAACTATGGCTACACCTTC. As protein: CATRTGVNYGYTF.

This chain uses TRBV20-1 with TRBJ1-2, with a tentative D call TRBD1 (6 bases). Trimming took 5 bases from V and 8 from J, leaving 12 bases between them. CDR1 and CDR2 (germline): DFQATT, SNEGSKA (reference sequence). This CDR3 has 11 amino acids. CDR3 residues: CSASGTIGYTF. Here the CDR3 DNA reads TGCAGTGCTTCCGGGACAATAGGCTACACCTTC.

This chain connects TRBV19 to TRBJ1-5; D is uncertain. V was clipped by 0 bases and J by 5 bases, with 11 bases between them. CDR1 and CDR2 (germline): LNHDA, SQIVND (reference sequence). CDR3 length: 15 amino acids. CDR3 in DNA: TGTGCCAGTAGTATAGATTTCCCCCCGTATCAGCCCCAGCATTTT. This translates into CASSIDFPPYQPQHF.